The text below deals with one T cell receptor (beta chain). What it binds is not known. This specimen comes from a study of cytomegalovirus exposure and HLA in healthy donors. Study as a whole: Researchers previously reported finding roughly 120 million unique TCR beta sequences from approximately 190 million T cells. Findings and limits, study-wide: Several V segments, TRBV6-2 and TRBV6-3 among them, could not be told apart and were dropped. An analysis was carried out later, and it reportedly showed fewer N-insertions in an Asian-associated ancestry cluster than the approximately 700-donor mean.

Germline assignment: CDR1 SNHLY and CDR2 FYNNEI. The CDR3 contains 12 residues. Trimming pared 7 bases from V and 6 bases from J, leaving 12 bases between. Primers: 60 Vbeta forward and 13 Jbeta reverse. Sequencing used immunoSEQ multiplex PCR; TCRdb keeps in-frame clones, though not all of them. There are some 150,000 clones in the sample; 80% occur only once, and about 5% lies in the top ten. Material: PBMCs. This TCR was sampled from a male donor in good health and CMV-seronegative. The V and J genes are TRBV2 and TRBJ1-1; D is unclear. The DNA of the CDR3 is TGTGCCAGCATTCGGGGTGGTTCTGAAGCTTTCTTT. It encodes CASIRGGSEAFF.